This T cell receptor beta chain was obtained from a study of cytomegalovirus exposure and HLA in healthy donors. As for the study in general: There were 100 million to 120 million unique TCR beta sequences, drawn from approximately 180 million T cells, in an earlier analysis. Most genotyped donors, roughly 83% of 350 to 500, had Caucasian-associated genetic ancestry.

The PCR employed 60 Vbeta primers together with 13 Jbeta primers. Assay: immunoSEQ multiplex PCR; the TCRdb copy retains only in-frame clones and omits some. The sample yields about 110,000 clones, around two thirds seen once. Per germline, CDR1 LGHNA and CDR2 YNFKEQ. This CDR3 region has 16 residues. Trimming removed 0 bases from V and 2 bases from J; junction bases left unmatched: 4. Sequencing used PBMCs. The sequence was obtained from a woman aged 40 to 50 in good health and CMV-seropositive. The rearrangement joins TRBV4-2 to TRBJ2-1; 7 bases line up with TRBD2. As DNA, the CDR3 is TGTGCCAGCAGCCAAGATGAGGGAGGGACCTACAATGAGCAGTTCTTC. Its protein is CASSQDEGGTYNEQFF.